Shown below are 10 T cell receptor beta chains from a single sample sequenced in a study of CD8 T cells in Susac syndrome (dated by TCRdb to the late 2010s). The library was built by means of the immunoSEQ multiplex PCR assay. RNA was extracted using the RNeasy kit, and 0.5 to 1 microgram was reverse transcribed with random hexamers. Using fastp at Q25 and MiXCR, TCRdb reprocessed the public reads and kept productive beta chains. Rows are unified per CDR3 protein, each entry keeping the most common DNA and genes. This sample comprises about 130,000 distinct CDR3 sequences, nearly 95% of them detected only once. Roughly 0.13% of the sample comes from the top ten. The source material was CD4+ T cells from PBMCs. The origin of the receptors is a human donor in good health.

The rearrangement uses TRBV20-1 and TRBJ2-7, with unresolved D. Germline loops: CDR1 DFQATT, CDR2 SNEGSKA (reference sequence). Trimming took 0 bases from V and 6 from J, leaving 6 bases between them. The CDR3 has 11 amino acids. CDR3 in DNA: TGCAGTGCTAGAGATCGTCTCGAGCAGTACTTC. Translation: CSARDRLEQYF.

The V gene is TRBV5-1, the J gene TRBJ1-2, with 9 bases fitting TRBD1. V trimming: 6 bases; J trimming: 2 bases; junction bases outside the gene matches: 5. This CDR3 is built from 14 residues. Germline CDR1 SGHRS, CDR2 YFSETQ. CDR3 nucleotide sequence: TGCGCCAGCAACTCCGGGACAGGGAACTATGGCTACACCTTC. It encodes CASNSGTGNYGYTF.

The CDR3 region has the DNA TGTGCCAGCCGGGACTACTCCTACAATGAGCAGTTCTTC. This encodes CASRDYSYNEQFF. V usage is TRBV6-2 or TRBV6-3 and J usage is TRBJ2-1, with TRBD2 matching over 7 bases. J lost 0 bases, V lost 8 bases, and 1 base had no gene match. The germline CDR1 and CDR2 sequences are MNHEY and SVGEGT. CDR3 size: 13 residues.

V gene TRBV19 combines with J gene TRBJ1-5; the D gene is possibly TRBD1 (6 bases). CDR3 length equals 12 residues. Looked up from germline, CDR1 is LNHDA and CDR2 is SQIVND (reference sequence). The V and J ends lost 7 bases and 15 bases respectively, with 19 bases between them. CDR3 amino acids: CASTGGPGAPHF. CDR3 nucleotide sequence: TGTGCCAGTACGGGGGGGCCCGGGGCCCCGCATTTT.

The V call is TRBV7-2, the J call TRBJ1-5; TRBD1 matches at 8 bases. This CDR3 has 14 residues. The V gene's germline CDR1 is SGHTA and CDR2 FQGNSA. J gave up 9 bases and V 5 bases, and 9 bases lay outside the gene matches. Written as DNA, the CDR3 is TGTGCCAGCAGCGAGCGACAGGGGCTGCGGCCCCAGCATTTT. Protein sequence: CASSERQGLRPQHF.

This chain links TRBV29-1 with TRBJ2-3; D assignment may be TRBD1 or TRBD2 (6 bases each). V lost 1 base to trimming and J lost 4 bases, with 15 bases between them. The CDR3 loop spans 15 amino acids. The germline V gene has CDR1 SQVTM and CDR2 ANQGSEA. The chain's CDR3 is CSVEVTGAWADTQYF. The CDR3 DNA reads as TGCAGCGTTGAAGTCACGGGGGCGTGGGCAGATACGCAGTATTTT.

The chain uses TRBV14 and TRBJ2-3; D gene ambiguous. Germline CDR1 reads SGHDN; CDR2 reads FVKESK. Trimming left V 0 bases short and J 4 bases short, with 8 bases between. The CDR3 consists of 14 residues. This chain's CDR3 is CASSQDRSADTQYF. The CDR3 coding sequence is TGTGCCAGCAGCCAAGATCGTTCCGCAGATACGCAGTATTTT.

The V call is TRBV5-1, the J call TRBJ2-1, with D possibly being TRBD1 (6 bases). Trimming shortened V by 3 bases and J by 7 bases, and 14 bases separated the two germline ends. CDR3 length: 14 residues. CDR1 SGHRS and CDR2 YFSETQ come from the germline V gene. The CDR3 reads CASSSGTRLNEQFF. Here the CDR3 DNA reads TGCGCCAGCAGCTCCGGGACACGACTTAATGAGCAGTTCTTC. The full variable domain, its missing parts supplied by reference TRBV5-1 and TRBJ2-1, is KAGVTQTPRYLIKTRGQQVTLSCSPISGHRSVSWYQQTPGQGLQFLFEYFSETQRNKGNFPGRFSGRQFSNSRSEMNVSTLELGDSALYLCASSSGTRLNEQFFGPGTRLTVL.

V is TRBV5-1 and J is TRBJ2-5; perhaps TRBD2 as D (6 bases). Trimming took 3 bases from V and 5 from J, leaving 11 bases between them. Germline CDR1 SGHRS, CDR2 YFSETQ. The CDR3 totals 13 residues. The CDR3 region has the DNA TGCGCCAGCAGCTGGGAGGTAGTGGAGACCCAGTACTTC. It codes for CASSWEVVETQYF.

V is TRBV10-3 and J is TRBJ2-7; possibly TRBD1 for D (6 bases). Germline V gene lookup returns CDR1 ENHRY and CDR2 SYGVKD. The CDR3 is 15 residues long. V was pared by 3 bases and J by 4 bases, with 16 bases between. The CDR3 DNA sequence: TGTGCCATCAGTGATTCCGGGACACAATCATACGAGCAGTACTTC. Its protein product is CAISDSGTQSYEQYF.